The clone carrying this TCR beta chain was observed once. The data were taken from a study of cytomegalovirus exposure and HLA in healthy donors. Trimming stripped 4 bases from V and 2 bases from J, with 9 bases between. CDR1 is SGHRS and CDR2 is YFSETQ in the germline V gene. The CDR3 covers 13 residues. Generated by immunoSEQ multiplex PCR, the TCRdb table keeps only in-frame clones and is missing some. The sample lists 240,000 or so clones; approximately 86% were seen once. The V call is TRBV5-1, the J call TRBJ2-5; D might be TRBD1 (6 bases). This receptor was obtained from a woman in her twenties or thirties in good health and CMV-seropositive. Sequencing was performed on PBMCs. The CDR3 sequence is CASSPGQQETQYF. CDR3 sequence (DNA): TGCGCCAGCAGCCCCGGACAGCAAGAGACCCAGTACTTC.